The 29 T cell receptor beta chains given below trace back to one sample, sequenced in a study of blood T cell repertoires in COVID-19. The method was immunoSEQ multiplex PCR; TCRdb's version includes in-frame clones alone and lacks a portion of them. The table includes around 270,000 clones, 88% detected once. The sequenced sample consisted of PBMCs or T cells enriched from blood (not recorded which). These TCRs come from a woman aged 40 to 49 who had been exposed to COVID-19.

The CDR3 DNA reads as TGCGCCAGCAGCTGGACAGGCGACACTGAAGCTTTCTTT. Amino acid sequence: CASSWTGDTEAFF. This chain uses TRBV4-1 with TRBJ1-1; 7 nucleotides match TRBD1. J lost 3 bases, V lost 5 bases, and 3 bases had no gene match. This CDR3 region has 13 residues. CDR1 is MGHRA, CDR2 YSYEKL, per germline.

The chain has TRBV6-5 and TRBJ2-6; D gene ambiguous. Germline V gene lookup returns CDR1 MNHEY and CDR2 SVGAGI. V was trimmed by 3 bases and J by 2 bases, leaving 11 bases between them. This CDR3 has 16 amino acids. CDR3 sequence reads: CASSYSAATGANVLTF. The CDR3 DNA follows: TGTGCCAGCAGTTATTCGGCGGCCACTGGGGCCAACGTCCTGACTTTC.

V is TRBV9 and J is TRBJ2-3; 9 bases match TRBD1. Germline CDR1 is SGDLS and CDR2 is YYNGEE. CDR3 length: 18 amino acids. The V gene end was trimmed by 0 bases and the J gene end by 5 bases; junction bases not matched to a gene: 13. The CDR3, as DNA: TGTGCCAGCAGCGTAGTAGCGCGACAGGGGGAAGGTGAAGATACGCAGTATTTT. This encodes CASSVVARQGEGEDTQYF.

The chain combines TRBV7-2 with TRBJ1-1; D is ambiguous. CDR1 is SGHTA, CDR2 FQGNSA, per germline. The CDR3 covers 13 residues. Trimming shortened V by 3 bases and J by 14 bases, and 19 bases separated the two germline ends. CDR3 protein: CASSLYLDGSGFF. CDR3 sequence (DNA): TGTGCCAGCAGCTTGTACTTGGACGGCTCGGGGTTCTTT.

The table lists this clone with a count of one. The chain carries TRBV2 and TRBJ2-7; 11 bases are a match to TRBD2. Trimming cost V 7 bases and J 2 bases; bases outside gene matches: 7. Germline CDR1 and CDR2: SNHLY and FYNNEI. CDR3 length: 15 residues. The CDR3 DNA is TGTGCCAGCAAGATCGGGACTAGCGGAACCTACGAGCAGTACTTC. It is translated as CASKIGTSGTYEQYF. The variable domain in full, with the rest retrieved from reference TRBV2 and TRBJ2-7, is EPEVTQTPSHQVTQMGQEVILRCVPISNHLYFYWYRQILGQKVEFLVSFYNNEISEKSEIFDDQFSVERPDGSNFTLKIRSTKLEDSAMYFCASKIGTSGTYEQYFGPGTRLTVT.

The chain links TRBV7-2 to TRBJ1-5; D is perhaps TRBD1 (6 bases). Germline-derived CDR1 and CDR2 are SGHTA and FQGNSA. The CDR3 totals 13 residues. V dropped 5 bases and J dropped 6 bases, with 11 bases sitting between them. CDR3 protein: CASSGGGAQPQHF. As DNA, the CDR3 is TGTGCCAGCAGCGGGGGGGGCGCTCAGCCCCAGCATTTT. Drawing the rest from reference TRBV7-2 and TRBJ1-5, the complete variable domain is GAGVSQSPSNKVTEKGKDVELRCDPISGHTALYWYRQSLGQGLEFLIYFQGNSAPDKSGLPSDRFSAERTGGSVSTLTIQRTQQEDSAVYLCASSGGGAQPQHFGDGTRLSIL.

With respect to this clone: Other DNA sequences in this specimen translate into the identical CDR3. The J gene is TRBJ1-3, the V gene TRBV12-3 or TRBV12-4; the D is unclear. V lost 6 bases and J 8 bases, leaving 8 bases between the germline ends. The CDR3 spans 11 residues. The CDR3: CASSPGDTIYF. In DNA, the CDR3 is TGTGCCAGCAGCCCGGGAGACACCATATATTTT.

The gene calls are TRBV15 and TRBJ1-2; 7 positions agree with TRBD1. The CDR3 runs to 16 residues. With V trimmed by 4 bases and J by 5 bases, 13 bases remained unmatched. Germline loops: CDR1 LNHNV, CDR2 YYDKDF (reference sequence). The CDR3 loop is CATSTTLGQAKYGYTF. The DNA of the CDR3 is TGTGCCACCAGCACGACCCTCGGACAGGCAAAATATGGCTACACCTTC.

Only a few counts were recorded for this clone. V and J are TRBV24-1 and TRBJ2-1, with 7 positions matching TRBD2. V gave up 6 bases and J gave up 5 bases; unmatched junction bases: 9. Germline V lookup: CDR1 KGHDR, CDR2 SFDVKD. There are 15 residues in the CDR3. The CDR3 coding sequence is TGTGCCACCAGTAGCGGGACGAGAGCGGACAATGAGCAGTTCTTC. This codes for CATSSGTRADNEQFF.

This chain links TRBV18 with TRBJ1-2, with D unclear. The CDR3 is 15 residues long. Germline V gene data show CDR1 as KGHSH and CDR2 as LQKENI. The V and J ends lost 2 bases and 4 bases respectively, with 14 bases between them. In DNA, the CDR3 is TGTGCCAGCTCACCAGACTTCGGGAGCCCCTATGGCTACACCTTC. Residues: CASSPDFGSPYGYTF.

The V gene is TRBV4-1, the J gene TRBJ1-1; D gene uncertain. This CDR3 spans 15 amino acids. CDR1 and CDR2 from the germline V gene are MGHRA and YSYEKL. V was pared by 4 bases and J by 0 bases, with 12 bases between. The CDR3 loop is CASSPETTVNTEAFF. The CDR3 bases are TGCGCCAGCAGCCCGGAAACAACAGTGAACACTGAAGCTTTCTTT.

This clone has a handful of counts. This chain connects TRBV5-1 to TRBJ2-1, with 8 bases matching TRBD2. CDR3 length: 15 residues. The V gene's germline CDR1 is SGHRS and CDR2 YFSETQ. With 4 bases clipped from V and 4 bases from J, the junction kept 7 bases outside the gene matches. The CDR3 nucleotides are TGCGCCAGCAGCAATATAGCGGGGAGGTACAATGAGCAGTTCTTC. It is translated as CASSNIAGRYNEQFF.

V gene TRBV27 combines with J gene TRBJ2-1; 8 nucleotides align to TRBD1. CDR1 and CDR2 (germline): MNHEY, SMNVEV (reference sequence). Trimming removed 6 bases from V and 3 bases from J; junction bases left unmatched: 4. The CDR3 covers 14 residues. The CDR3 coding sequence is TGTGCCAGCAGCAACAGGGGGAGCTACAATGAGCAGTTCTTC. It codes for CASSNRGSYNEQFF.

V gene TRBV20-1 combines with J gene TRBJ1-2; 7 bases fit TRBD1. Trimming took 3 bases from V and 7 from J; bases not matched to a gene: 2. CDR1 DFQATT and CDR2 SNEGSKA come from the germline V gene (reference sequence). CDR3 size: 11 residues. The CDR3, as DNA: TGCAGTGCTAGCAGGGGGGCTGGCTACACCTTC. As protein: CSASRGAGYTF.

The chain has TRBV24-1 and TRBJ2-3, with 9 nucleotides matching TRBD2. After removal of 10 bases from V and 1 base from J, the junction contained 14 bases not matched to a gene. Germline V lookup: CDR1 KGHDR, CDR2 SFDVKD. The CDR3 is 17 amino acids. This CDR3 reads CATRGRREGRGTDTQYF. The CDR3 nucleotides are TGTGCCACTCGGGGCCGGCGGGAGGGTCGGGGCACAGATACGCAGTATTTT.

This rearrangement joins TRBV4-2 to TRBJ2-3; D perhaps matches TRBD2 (6 bases). Germline values: CDR1 LGHNA, CDR2 YNFKEQ. Trimming took off 2 bases at V and 3 bases at J, with 15 bases between the two ends. The CDR3 consists of 16 residues. The CDR3 here is CASSQLYPGGTDTQYF. CDR3 nucleotide sequence: TGTGCCAGCAGCCAACTATATCCTGGAGGGACAGATACGCAGTATTTT.

The V gene is TRBV5-1, the J gene TRBJ1-2; 8 nucleotides align to TRBD1. Germline V lookup: CDR1 SGHRS, CDR2 YFSETQ. V dropped 5 bases and J dropped 9; count of bases not matched to a gene: 18. The CDR3 spans 16 residues. The CDR3 DNA reads TGCGCCAGCAGGACCGGACAGGGCCCTACAAGTTTTCGCTACACCTTC. This translates into CASRTGQGPTSFRYTF.

The chain uses TRBV2 and TRBJ2-2; possibly TRBD1 for D (5 bases). Germline CDR1 reads SNHLY; CDR2 reads FYNNEI. The CDR3 loop spans 12 amino acids. With 10 bases removed from V and 1 base from J, the gap between germline ends came to 7 bases. The CDR3 DNA follows: TGTGCCACCACAGGGAACACCGGGGAGCTGTTTTTT. It specifies CATTGNTGELFF.

The chain is built from TRBV21-1 and TRBJ2-7; TRBD1 was called by the table and not checked on the DNA. TRBV21-1 is noted as a pseudogene. The CDR3 consists of 16 residues. CDR3: CASSLGTGASFYEQYV. In nucleotides, the CDR3 is TGTGCCAGCAGCTTGGGGACAGGGGCCTCCTTCTACGAGCAGTACGTC.

This clone was counted a few times. The chain combines TRBV6-2 or TRBV6-3 with TRBJ1-4; the D gene is possibly TRBD1 (6 bases). The CDR3 runs 14 residues. CDR1 and CDR2 from the germline V gene are MNHEY and SVGEGT. The germline V and J ends were trimmed by 2 bases and 7 bases, with 11 bases remaining between them. The CDR3 DNA follows: TGTGCCAGCAGTTACGGGGGCGCATCTGAAAAACTGTTTTTT. The encoded protein is CASSYGGASEKLFF.

DNA for the CDR3: TGTGCCAGTACTTCTGGAAACACCATATATTTT. Translation: CASTSGNTIYF. The genes are TRBV19 and TRBJ1-3; D uncertain. Trimming shortened V by 7 bases and J by 1 base, and 2 bases separated the two germline ends. Per the germline V gene, CDR1 is LNHDA and CDR2 is SQIVND (reference sequence). The CDR3 has 11 residues.

The chain is built from TRBV29-1 and TRBJ1-1, with D unresolved. In germline, CDR1 is SQVTM, CDR2 ANQGSEA. The germline V and J ends were trimmed by 7 bases and 6 bases, with 9 bases remaining between them. The CDR3 consists of 10 residues. CDR3 residues: CSARTSEAFF. CDR3 in DNA: TGCAGCGCTAGGACTTCTGAAGCTTTCTTT.

The CDR3 DNA reads TGTGCCAGCAGCTTTTCCGTTTATAGCAATCAGCCCCAGCATTTT. Translation gives CASSFSVYSNQPQHF. The rearrangement links TRBV7-2 to TRBJ1-5; D not certain. This CDR3 contains 15 residues. V shed 3 bases and J shed 0 bases, with 9 bases lying between them. CDR1 and CDR2 (germline): SGHTA, FQGNSA.

As to this clone: The same CDR3 is also encoded by other DNA sequences in this sample. The J gene is TRBJ1-1, the V gene TRBV10-3; TRBD1 is a possible D gene (5 bases). Germline loops: CDR1 ENHRY, CDR2 SYGVKD. This CDR3 is 14 amino acids long. Trimming shortened V by 2 bases and J by 6 bases, and 13 bases separated the two germline ends. The CDR3 nucleotides are TGTGCCATCAGTGAGGGCCGGGGGGGGGCTGAAGCTTTCTTT. Encoded protein: CAISEGRGGAEAFF.

The count of this clone is one. It is likely a read error, because the conserved phenylalanine at the end of the CDR3 is missing. Because the CDR3's place on the DNA is in doubt, the DNA is left out and the CDR3 is given as listed by TCRdb. The chain is built from TRBV5-4 and TRBJ1-1; the table's D call TRBD1 went unverified against the DNA. Termini included, the CDR3 measures 14 amino acids. Germline lookup yields CDR1 SGHNT and CDR2 YYREEE (reference sequence). CDR3 protein: CASSLTSGTASPSM.

The chain couples TRBV4-3 to TRBJ2-1, with 8 bases matching TRBD2. Germline values: CDR1 LGHNA, CDR2 YSLEER. The CDR3 is made up of 15 amino acids. V gave up 1 base and J gave up 7 bases; unmatched junction bases: 6. This CDR3 is CASSQAGGSWNEQFF. The CDR3 coding sequence is TGCGCCAGCAGCCAAGCGGGGGGGTCATGGAATGAGCAGTTCTTC.

The chain employs TRBV7-8 and TRBJ2-7; a possible D gene is TRBD1 (5 bases). The CDR3 is 14 residues long. Looked up from germline, CDR1 is SGHVS and CDR2 is FQNEAQ. V was shortened by 5 bases and J by 3 bases, with 14 bases between the two germline ends. CDR3 sequence reads: CASSQQVPNYEQYF. CDR3 bases: TGTGCCAGCAGCCAACAGGTGCCCAACTACGAGCAGTACTTC.

This clone came up a few times. The V call is TRBV6-5, the J call TRBJ1-2; D unclear. Trimming pared 5 bases from V and 0 bases from J, leaving 10 bases between. The V gene's germline CDR1 is MNHEY and CDR2 SVGAGI. This CDR3 comprises 14 residues. CDR3 loop: CASSQRNSNYGYTF. In DNA form, the CDR3 reads TGTGCCAGCAGTCAAAGAAACTCTAACTATGGCTACACCTTC.

Concerning this clone: At one of its ends the junction is not consistent with the germline gene, which may arise from a read error. The V call is TRBV5-1, the J call TRBJ1-1; 7 nucleotides match TRBD1. There are 13 residues in the CDR3. CDR1 SGHRS and CDR2 YFSETQ come from the germline V gene. The CDR3, as DNA: TGTGCCAGCAGCCAGGGGGAAGGGACTGAAGCTTTCTTT. Its protein product is CASSQGEGTEAFF.